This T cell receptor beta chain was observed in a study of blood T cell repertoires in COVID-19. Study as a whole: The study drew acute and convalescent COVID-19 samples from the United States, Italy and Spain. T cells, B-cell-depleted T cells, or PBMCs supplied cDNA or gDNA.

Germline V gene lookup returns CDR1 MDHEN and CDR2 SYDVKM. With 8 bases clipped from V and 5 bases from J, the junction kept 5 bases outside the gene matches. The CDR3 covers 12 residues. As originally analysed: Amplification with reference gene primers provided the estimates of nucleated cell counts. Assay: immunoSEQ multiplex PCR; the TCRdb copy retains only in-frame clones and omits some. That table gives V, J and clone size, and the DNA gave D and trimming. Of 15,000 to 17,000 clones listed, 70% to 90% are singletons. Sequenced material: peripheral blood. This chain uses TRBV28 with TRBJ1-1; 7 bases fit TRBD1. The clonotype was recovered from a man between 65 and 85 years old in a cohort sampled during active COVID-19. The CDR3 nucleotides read TGTGCCAGCGGAGACAGGGTAACTGAAGCTTTCTTT. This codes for CASGDRVTEAFF.